Following are 28 T cell receptor beta chains from one sample sequenced in a study of T cells in lung cancer brain metastases. Assay used: immunoSEQ multiplex PCR; TCRdb lists only in-frame clones, some missing. Here the sample spans a few thousand clones, 90% being singletons. Source material: tumor tissue from the primary lung tumor. These receptors all come from an older man with non-small cell lung cancer.

The J gene is TRBJ2-3, the V gene TRBV9, with D unclear. Germline lookup yields CDR1 SGDLS and CDR2 YYNGEE. This CDR3 is 14 amino acids long. Trimming took 4 bases from V and 2 from J, leaving 11 bases between them. CDR3 coding DNA: TGTGCCAGCAGCCAGCCGGGTCCCACAGATACGCAGTATTTT. This encodes CASSQPGPTDTQYF.

The chain carries TRBV7-2 and TRBJ2-3; a possible D gene is TRBD2 (5 bases). The CDR3 loop spans 15 amino acids. Trimming cost V 2 bases and J 1 base, with 10 bases left between them. The germline V gene has CDR1 SGHTA and CDR2 FQGNSA. The CDR3 nucleotides are TGTGCCAGCAGCTTACGGGTCGGGGGCACAGATACGCAGTATTTT. Protein: CASSLRVGGTDTQYF.

V and J are TRBV7-6 and TRBJ1-3; D is uncertain. Trimming shortened V by 1 base and J by 4 bases, and 5 bases separated the two germline ends. Germline assignment: CDR1 SGHVS and CDR2 FNYEAQ. This CDR3 has 13 residues. CDR3 sequence (DNA): TGTGCCAGCAGCTTAGAGGTGGGAAACACCATATATTTT. It yields the protein CASSLEVGNTIYF.

V usage is TRBV7-9 and J usage is TRBJ2-1; 8 nucleotides match TRBD2. Losses at the gene ends were 6 bases for V and 0 bases for J; bases not matched to a gene: 7. Germline values: CDR1 SEHNR, CDR2 FQNEAQ (reference sequence). The CDR3 has 16 residues. CDR3 protein: CASSGLAGVSYNEQFF. In DNA form, the CDR3 reads TGTGCCAGCAGTGGGCTAGCGGGCGTCTCCTACAATGAGCAGTTCTTC.

This clone was counted once. The chain uses TRBV30 and TRBJ1-1; D gene ambiguous. Trimming cost V 0 bases and J 3 bases, with 8 bases left between them. This CDR3 spans 13 amino acids. Germline loops: CDR1 GTSNPN, CDR2 SVGIG (reference sequence). The CDR3 nucleotides are TGTGCCTGGAGTGTAATCGCTGACACTGAAGCTTTCTTT. Residues: CAWSVIADTEAFF.

This clone was seen a single time. The chain has TRBV5-4 and TRBJ1-2; no clear D gene. CDR1 and CDR2 (germline): SGHNT, YYREEE (reference sequence). The V end was cut by 4 bases, the J end by 3 bases, with 22 bases between. The CDR3 loop spans 17 amino acids. CDR3 bases: TGTGCCAGCAGCCGGACCTTACTCGGCAGCGGATACTATGGCTACACCTTC. Amino acid sequence: CASSRTLLGSGYYGYTF.

The chain is built from TRBV6-5 and TRBJ1-3; unclear D gene. CDR1 MNHEY and CDR2 SVGAGI come from the germline V gene. CDR3 length: 13 amino acids. Trimming pared 6 bases from V and 0 bases from J, leaving 6 bases between. As DNA, the CDR3 is TGTGCCAGCAGCTCTCACTCTGGAAACACCATATATTTT. Residues: CASSSHSGNTIYF.

The rearrangement joins TRBV5-1 to TRBJ2-3, with 14 bases identical to TRBD2. Germline values: CDR1 SGHRS, CDR2 YFSETQ. The trim removed 3 bases at V and 1 base at J, leaving 7 bases unmatched. The length of the CDR3 is 18 residues. The CDR3: CASSSRLAGGGCTDTQYF. CDR3 bases: TGCGCCAGCAGCTCTCGACTAGCGGGAGGGGGTTGCACAGATACGCAGTATTTT. Full variable domain (outside the CDR3, taken from reference TRBV5-1 and TRBJ2-3): KAGVTQTPRYLIKTRGQQVTLSCSPISGHRSVSWYQQTPGQGLQFLFEYFSETQRNKGNFPGRFSGRQFSNSRSEMNVSTLELGDSALYLCASSSRLAGGGCTDTQYFGPGTRLTVL.

The chain employs TRBV5-6 and TRBJ2-1; D may correspond to TRBD1 or TRBD2 (5 bases each). Germline-derived CDR1 and CDR2 are SGHDT and YYEEEE. The V end was cut by 7 bases, the J end by 5 bases, with 7 bases between. The CDR3 is made up of 11 amino acids. The CDR3 region is CASGGNNEQFF. CDR3 coding DNA: TGTGCCAGCGGGGGTAACAATGAGCAGTTCTTC.

The chain couples TRBV19 to TRBJ2-2; weak D call: TRBD2 (5 bases). CDR1 LNHDA and CDR2 SQIVND come from the germline V gene (reference sequence). The ends were cut back, 5 bases at V and 1 base at J, with 11 bases in the middle. The CDR3 contains 15 residues. Written as DNA, the CDR3 is TGTGCCAGTAGTCCCCCGAGGGTGAACACCGGGGAGCTGTTTTTT. Translating gives CASSPPRVNTGELFF.

The chain combines TRBV7-9 with TRBJ2-1; D perhaps matches TRBD2 (6 bases). CDR3 length: 17 amino acids. The germline V gene encodes CDR1 SEHNR and CDR2 FQNEAQ (reference sequence). The V end lost 5 bases, the J end lost 3 bases, and 20 bases lay between the germline ends. This CDR3 is CASSKTPRGKVYNEQFF. The CDR3 bases are TGTGCCAGCAGCAAAACTCCTCGGGGGAAAGTCTACAATGAGCAGTTCTTC.

This chain uses TRBV5-1 with TRBJ1-1; 8 nucleotides match TRBD1. Germline CDR1 SGHRS, CDR2 YFSETQ. Trimming removed 5 bases from V and 7 bases from J; junction bases left unmatched: 7. The length of the CDR3 is 13 residues. Here the CDR3 DNA reads TGCGCCAGCAGAGTGACAGGGGCGCTTGAAGCTTTCTTT. Translating gives CASRVTGALEAFF.

By its share, this clone is large. The chain joins TRBV9 to TRBJ1-5; D remains unclear. V was cut by 4 bases and J by 0 bases, with 11 bases left in between. CDR3 size: 15 residues. Germline V gives CDR1 SGDLS, CDR2 YYNGEE. CDR3 amino acids: CASSSLGDSNQPQHF. CDR3 coding DNA: TGTGCCAGCAGCTCCCTCGGGGATAGCAATCAGCCCCAGCATTTT.

The chain has TRBV7-9 and TRBJ1-2; 12 bases fit TRBD1. This CDR3 contains 13 residues. CDR1 SEHNR and CDR2 FQNEAQ come from the germline V gene (reference sequence). V lost 8 bases to trimming and J lost 8 bases; unmatched junction nucleotides: 6. CDR3 loop: CASGTGGIQGYTF. Here the CDR3 DNA reads TGTGCCAGCGGGACAGGGGGCATTCAGGGCTACACCTTC.

The chain couples TRBV7-9 to TRBJ2-7, with a possible D match to TRBD1 (6 bases). The germline gives CDR1 SEHNR, CDR2 FQNEAQ (reference sequence). Trimming took 4 bases from V and 2 from J, leaving 9 bases between them. This CDR3 is built from 13 residues. The CDR3 DNA reads TGTGCCAGCAGCTCGGGACATACCTACGAGCAGTACTTC. Encoded protein: CASSSGHTYEQYF.

This sequence joins TRBV5-6 and TRBJ2-5, with D hard to call. Germline CDR1 is SGHDT and CDR2 is YYEEEE. The CDR3 extends over 12 amino acids. The V end was cut by 2 bases, the J end by 5 bases, with 7 bases between. The CDR3 DNA reads TGTGCCAGCAGCTTATTAGGGGAGACCCAGTACTTC. As protein: CASSLLGETQYF.

The DNA for the CDR3 is TGTGCCAGCAGCGCCGGGACTCAGAATGAGCAGTTCTTC. Translated: CASSAGTQNEQFF. The chain joins TRBV9 to TRBJ2-1; a possible D gene is TRBD2 (6 bases). Germline V gives CDR1 SGDLS, CDR2 YYNGEE. V lost 3 bases and J 7 bases, leaving 11 bases between the germline ends. The CDR3 runs to 13 residues.

The V gene is TRBV7-3, the J gene TRBJ2-1; 10 bases line up with TRBD2. CDR1 and CDR2 (germline): SGHTA, FQGTGA. The CDR3 consists of 15 residues. Trimming at V came to 4 bases and at J to 5 bases, leaving 5 bases not matched to a gene. The CDR3 sequence is CASSSSGRDHNEQFF. CDR3 sequence (DNA): TGTGCCAGCAGCTCGAGCGGGAGGGACCACAATGAGCAGTTCTTC.

Here the CDR3 DNA reads TGTGCCAGCAGCTTGGATTCCTTGGCAGTCTCTGGAAACACCATATATTTT. Translating it yields CASSLDSLAVSGNTIYF. The chain has TRBV5-6 and TRBJ1-3; no clear D. Germline CDR1 and CDR2: SGHDT and YYEEEE. This CDR3 is built from 17 residues. V was shortened by 0 bases and J by 0 bases, with 13 bases between the two germline ends.

The rearrangement joins TRBV2 to TRBJ1-6, with D hard to call. The CDR3 contains 13 residues. V was trimmed by 8 bases and J by 7 bases, leaving 12 bases between them. Germline CDR1 is SNHLY and CDR2 is FYNNEI. The CDR3 loop is CASRGGGNSPLHF. The CDR3 DNA reads TGTGCCAGCCGGGGTGGAGGGAATTCACCCCTCCACTTT.

The chain carries TRBV13 and TRBJ2-5; 8 bases align to TRBD2. CDR3 length: 16 residues. CDR1 and CDR2 (germline): PRHDT, FYEKMQ (reference sequence). J was trimmed by 5 bases and V by 5 bases; bases with no gene match: 13. CDR3 sequence (DNA): TGTGCCAGCAGCGAATCCCCGGGACTAGGAATGGAGACCCAGTACTTC. Protein: CASSESPGLGMETQYF.

This clone was detected only once. This rearrangement joins TRBV7-2 to TRBJ1-1; D gene uncertain. The CDR3 length is 13 residues. Trimming stripped 4 bases from V and 1 base from J, with 7 bases between. Germline V gene lookup returns CDR1 SGHTA and CDR2 FQGNSA. CDR3 DNA sequence: TGTGCCAGCAGCTCGACACCGAACACTGAAGCTTTCTTT. It is translated as CASSSTPNTEAFF.

The chain couples TRBV5-1 to TRBJ2-7, with D perhaps being TRBD1 or TRBD2 (6 bases each). Germline V lookup: CDR1 SGHRS, CDR2 YFSETQ. CDR3 length equals 15 residues. V lost 4 bases to trimming and J lost 1 base, with 15 bases between them. CDR3 loop: CASSPEGDWSYEQYF. The CDR3 DNA reads as TGCGCCAGCAGCCCCGAGGGGGACTGGTCCTACGAGCAGTACTTC.

This chain joins TRBV4-3 and TRBJ2-1, with 7 bases matching TRBD2. J lost 8 bases, V lost 4 bases, and 2 bases had no gene match. The length of the CDR3 is 12 residues. CDR1 LGHNA and CDR2 YSLEER come from the germline V gene. CDR3 in DNA: TGCGCCAGCAGCCCCGGGGGGTATGAGCAGTTCTTC. It encodes CASSPGGYEQFF.

This clone was observed once. The chain couples TRBV27 to TRBJ1-1, with D tentatively TRBD1 (5 bases). CDR3 length: 15 amino acids. Trimming cost V 5 bases and J 6 bases, with 19 bases left between them. CDR1 and CDR2 from the germline V gene are MNHEY and SMNVEV (reference sequence). CDR3 in DNA: TGTGCCAGCAGTCGACAACAGGAGGGCGTCGCTGAAGCTTTCTTT. This sequence encodes CASSRQQEGVAEAFF.

This rearrangement joins TRBV2 to TRBJ1-1; tentative D call: TRBD1 (5 bases). Per germline, CDR1 SNHLY and CDR2 FYNNEI. Trimming took off 4 bases at V and 8 bases at J, with 8 bases between the two ends. This CDR3 comprises 11 residues. Written as DNA, the CDR3 is TGTGCCAGCAGTGCGGGGGTCGAAGCTTTCTTT. This codes for CASSAGVEAFF.

This chain links TRBV28 with TRBJ1-6; 9 bases are a match to TRBD1. The CDR3 sequence is 15 residues long. From germline, CDR1 is MDHEN and CDR2 SYDVKM. V trimming: 7 bases; J trimming: 11 bases; junction bases outside the gene matches: 12. The CDR3 DNA reads TGTGCCAGCACCCCCCCGGACAGGGGCCTGGCACCCCTCCACTTT. Translation gives CASTPPDRGLAPLHF.

J is TRBJ1-5 and V is TRBV27, with TRBD1 matching over 7 bases. CDR1 MNHEY and CDR2 SMNVEV come from the germline V gene (reference sequence). This CDR3 has 15 residues. Trimming removed 6 bases from V and 1 base from J; junction bases left unmatched: 6. CDR3 region: CASRLEGASNQPQHF. CDR3 nucleotides: TGTGCCAGCAGACTTGAGGGGGCGAGCAATCAGCCCCAGCATTTT.